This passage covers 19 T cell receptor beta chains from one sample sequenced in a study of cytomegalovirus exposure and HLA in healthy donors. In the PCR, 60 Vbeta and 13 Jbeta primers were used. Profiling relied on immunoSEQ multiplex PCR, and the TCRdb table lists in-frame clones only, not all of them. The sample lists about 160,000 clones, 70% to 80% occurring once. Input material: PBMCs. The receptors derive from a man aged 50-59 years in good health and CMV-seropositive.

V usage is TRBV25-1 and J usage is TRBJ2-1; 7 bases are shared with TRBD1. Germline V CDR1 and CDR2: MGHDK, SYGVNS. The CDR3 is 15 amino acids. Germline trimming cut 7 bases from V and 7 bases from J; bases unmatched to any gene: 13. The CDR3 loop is CASTPGGDLWNEQFF. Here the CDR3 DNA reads TGTGCCAGCACCCCAGGGGGAGATTTATGGAATGAGCAGTTCTTC. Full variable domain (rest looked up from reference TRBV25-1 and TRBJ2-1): EADIYQTPRYLVIGTGKKITLECSQTMGHDKMYWYQQDPGMELHLIHYSYGVNSTEKGDLSSESTVSRIRTEHFPLTLESARPSHTSQYLCASTPGGDLWNEQFFGPGTRLTVL.

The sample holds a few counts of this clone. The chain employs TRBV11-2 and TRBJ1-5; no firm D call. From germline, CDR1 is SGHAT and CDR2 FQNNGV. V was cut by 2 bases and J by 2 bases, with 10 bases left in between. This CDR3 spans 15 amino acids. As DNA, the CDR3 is TGTGCCAGCAGCTTAACGGTGGGCGGCAATCAGCCCCAGCATTTT. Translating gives CASSLTVGGNQPQHF.

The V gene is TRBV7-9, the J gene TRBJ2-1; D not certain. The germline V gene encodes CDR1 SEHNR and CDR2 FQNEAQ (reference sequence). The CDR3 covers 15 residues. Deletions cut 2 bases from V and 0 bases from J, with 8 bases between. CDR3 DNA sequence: TGTGCCAGCAGCTTAACTTTTAGCTCCTACAATGAGCAGTTCTTC. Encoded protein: CASSLTFSSYNEQFF.

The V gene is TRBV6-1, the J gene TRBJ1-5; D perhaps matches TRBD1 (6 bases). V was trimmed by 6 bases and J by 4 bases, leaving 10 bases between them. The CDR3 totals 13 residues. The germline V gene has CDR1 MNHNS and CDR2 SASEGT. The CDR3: CASRQGWNQPQHF. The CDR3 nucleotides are TGTGCCAGCAGACAGGGCTGGAATCAGCCCCAGCATTTT.

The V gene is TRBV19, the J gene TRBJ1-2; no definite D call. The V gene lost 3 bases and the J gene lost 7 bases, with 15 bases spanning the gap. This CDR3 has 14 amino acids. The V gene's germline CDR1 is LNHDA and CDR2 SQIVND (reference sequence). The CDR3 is CASSMRPDHGGYTF. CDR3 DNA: TGTGCCAGTAGTATGAGGCCCGACCACGGTGGCTACACCTTC.

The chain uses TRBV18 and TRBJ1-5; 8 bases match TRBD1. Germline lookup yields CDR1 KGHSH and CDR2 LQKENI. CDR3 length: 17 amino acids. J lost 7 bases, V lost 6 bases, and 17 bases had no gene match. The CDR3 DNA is TGTGCCAGCTCGTCTATAACTATCGTCAGGGGGCGGCAGCCCCAGCATTTT. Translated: CASSSITIVRGRQPQHF. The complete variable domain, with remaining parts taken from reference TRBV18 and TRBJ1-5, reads NAGVMQNPRHLVRRRGQEARLRCSPMKGHSHVYWYRQLPEEGLKFMVYLQKENIIDESGMPKERFSAEFPKEGPSILRIQQVVRGDSAAYFCASSSITIVRGRQPQHFGDGTRLSIL.

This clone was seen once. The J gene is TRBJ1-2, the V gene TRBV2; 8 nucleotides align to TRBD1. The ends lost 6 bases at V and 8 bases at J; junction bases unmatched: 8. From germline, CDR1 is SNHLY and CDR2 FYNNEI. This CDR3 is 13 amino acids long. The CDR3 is CASRGLQGGGYTF. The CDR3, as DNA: TGTGCCAGCAGAGGACTACAGGGGGGGGGCTACACCTTC.

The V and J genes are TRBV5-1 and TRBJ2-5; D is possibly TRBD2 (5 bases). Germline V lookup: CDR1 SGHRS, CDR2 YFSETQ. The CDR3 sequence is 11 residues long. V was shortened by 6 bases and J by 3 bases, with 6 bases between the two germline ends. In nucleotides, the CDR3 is TGCGCCAGCACGGGGAAAGAGACCCAGTACTTC. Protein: CASTGKETQYF.

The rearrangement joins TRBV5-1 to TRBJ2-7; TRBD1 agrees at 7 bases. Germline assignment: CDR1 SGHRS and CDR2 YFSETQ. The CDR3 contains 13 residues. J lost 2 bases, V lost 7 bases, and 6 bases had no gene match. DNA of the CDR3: TGCGCCAGCTCAAGGGACAGCACCTACGAGCAGTACTTC. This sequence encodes CASSRDSTYEQYF.

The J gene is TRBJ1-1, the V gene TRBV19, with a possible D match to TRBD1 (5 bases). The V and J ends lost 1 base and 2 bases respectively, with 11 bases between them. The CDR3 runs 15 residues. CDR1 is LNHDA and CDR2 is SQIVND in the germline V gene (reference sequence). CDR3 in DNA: TGTGCCAGTAGTATAGGCGGGACGGCCAACACTGAAGCTTTCTTT. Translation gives CASSIGGTANTEAFF.

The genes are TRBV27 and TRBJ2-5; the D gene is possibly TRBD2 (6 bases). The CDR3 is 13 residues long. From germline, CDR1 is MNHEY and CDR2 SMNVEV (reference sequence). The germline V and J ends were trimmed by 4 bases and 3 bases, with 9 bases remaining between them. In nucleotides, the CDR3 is TGTGCCAGCAGTTCATGGGGGGAAGAGACCCAGTACTTC. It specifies CASSSWGEETQYF.

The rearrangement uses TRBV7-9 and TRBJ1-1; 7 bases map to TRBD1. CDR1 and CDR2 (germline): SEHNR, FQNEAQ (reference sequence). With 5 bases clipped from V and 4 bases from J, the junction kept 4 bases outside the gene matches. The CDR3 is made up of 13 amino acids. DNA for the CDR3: TGTGCCAGCAGCGTGCAGGGGGGCACTGAAGCTTTCTTT. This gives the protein CASSVQGGTEAFF.

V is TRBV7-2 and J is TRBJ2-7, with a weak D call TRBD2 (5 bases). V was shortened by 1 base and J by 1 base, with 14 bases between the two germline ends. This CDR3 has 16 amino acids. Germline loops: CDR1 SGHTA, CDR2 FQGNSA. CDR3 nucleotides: TGTGCCAGCAGCTTAGAGGAGGTCGCTTATTCCTACGAGCAGTACTTC. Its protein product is CASSLEEVAYSYEQYF.

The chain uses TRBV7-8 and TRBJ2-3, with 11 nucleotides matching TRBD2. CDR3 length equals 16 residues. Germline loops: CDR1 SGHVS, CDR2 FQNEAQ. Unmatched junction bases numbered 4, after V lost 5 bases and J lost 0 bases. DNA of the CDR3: TGTGCCAGCAGCGCTGGACTAGCGGGTAGCACAGATACGCAGTATTTT. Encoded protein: CASSAGLAGSTDTQYF. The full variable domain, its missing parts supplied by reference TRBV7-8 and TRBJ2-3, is GAGVSQSPRYKVAKRGQDVALRCDPISGHVSLFWYQQALGQGPEFLTYFQNEAQLDKSGLPSDRFFAERPEGSVSTLKIQRTQQEDSAVYLCASSAGLAGSTDTQYFGPGTRLTVL.

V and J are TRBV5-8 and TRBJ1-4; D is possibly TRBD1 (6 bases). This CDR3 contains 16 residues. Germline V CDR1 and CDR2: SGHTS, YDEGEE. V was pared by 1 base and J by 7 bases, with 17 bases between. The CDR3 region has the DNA TGTGCCAGCAGCTTGTTCCAGGGGCCTGGGGGTGAAAAACTGTTTTTT. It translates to CASSLFQGPGGEKLFF.

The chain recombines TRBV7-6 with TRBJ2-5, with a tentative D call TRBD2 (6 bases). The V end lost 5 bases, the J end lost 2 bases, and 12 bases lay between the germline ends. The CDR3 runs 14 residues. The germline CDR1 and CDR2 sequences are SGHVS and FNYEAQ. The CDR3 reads CASSPRTTQETQYF. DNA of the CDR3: TGTGCCAGCAGCCCCAGGACTACTCAAGAGACCCAGTACTTC.

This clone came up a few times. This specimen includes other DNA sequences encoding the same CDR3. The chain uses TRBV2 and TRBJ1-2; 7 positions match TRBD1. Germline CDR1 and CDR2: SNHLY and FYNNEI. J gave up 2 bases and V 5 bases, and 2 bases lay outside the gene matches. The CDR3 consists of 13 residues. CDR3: CASSPDRNYGYTF. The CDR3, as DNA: TGTGCCAGCAGTCCGGACAGGAACTATGGCTACACCTTC. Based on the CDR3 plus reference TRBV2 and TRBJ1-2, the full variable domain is EPEVTQTPSHQVTQMGQEVILRCVPISNHLYFYWYRQILGQKVEFLVSFYNNEISEKSEIFDDQFSVERPDGSNFTLKIRSTKLEDSAMYFCASSPDRNYGYTFGSGTRLTVV.

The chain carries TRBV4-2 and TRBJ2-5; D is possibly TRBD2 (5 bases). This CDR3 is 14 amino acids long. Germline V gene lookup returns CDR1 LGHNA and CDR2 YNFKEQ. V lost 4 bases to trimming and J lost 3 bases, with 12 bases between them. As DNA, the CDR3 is TGTGCCAGCAGCCCCGGACTCACGGAAGAGACCCAGTACTTC. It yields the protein CASSPGLTEETQYF.

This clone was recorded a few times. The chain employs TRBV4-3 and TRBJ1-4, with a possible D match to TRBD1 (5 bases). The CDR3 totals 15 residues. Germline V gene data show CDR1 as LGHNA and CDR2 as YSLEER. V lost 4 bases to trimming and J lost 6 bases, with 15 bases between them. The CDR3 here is CASSRETGVDEKLFF. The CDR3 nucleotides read TGCGCCAGCAGCCGGGAGACGGGGGTGGATGAAAAACTGTTTTTT.